This T cell receptor (beta chain) was identified during a study of blood T cell repertoires in COVID-19 (dated by TCRdb to 2018 to 2020). Study-level background: Collaborator samples came from the United States, Italy and Spain and covered acute and convalescent phases of COVID-19. The prospective study material was composed of cDNA or gDNA derived from T cells, B-cell-depleted T cells, or PBMCs. The dataset comprised deeply sampled blood TCRbeta repertoires from subjects exposed to, actively infected with, or recovered from COVID-19. The repertoires were made available in a free public database intended to serve as a resource for research on the immune response to SARS-CoV-2. Samples came from the ongoing ImmuneRACE study (first 160 participants) plus 1,254 subjects from 6 global collaborators. The sample metadata nearly always contained a de-identified subject ID, COVID-19 status, age in years and sex. Where available, HLA class I and class II types were taken from metadata supplied by the sample provider and were not determined by assay-based typing.

Trimming takes 3 bases from V and 1 base from J, and the germline ends sit 5 bases apart. In the germline V gene (reference sequence), CDR1 corresponds to LGHDT and CDR2 to YNNKEL. From the cysteine up to the phenylalanine, the CDR3 has a length of 13 residues. The sequence is cut down to CDR3 DNA, 39 bases in frame from base 1. The immunoSEQ Assay, a bias-controlled multiplex PCR, was used to amplify TCRbeta CDR3 regions from genomic DNA. On the authors' methods: Nucleated cell counts per sample were estimated from amplification of reference gene primers within the assay. Sequence reads were collapsed and filtered to measure the absolute abundance of every unique TCRbeta CDR3 rearrangement. Productive Simpson clonality was computed per sample as the square root of Simpson's diversity index over productive rearrangements. Sourced from immuneACCESS, this table was stored by TCRdb with only in-frame sequences that have V and J called. A share of the clones is absent; for the studies checked, an unresolved V gene accounts for under half, and the remainder has no known explanation. V and J calls plus clone size are reproduced from that table; the DNA served to infer D and trimming. The sample table contains around 340,000 clones; only one count was recorded for about 86% of them. The ten largest clonotypes hold roughly 4.2% of the sample.

Worth noting for this clone: The antigen it recognizes is unknown. Base qualities are not at hand, and no much larger clone is one base apart.

In the prospective study, participants were about 18 to 89 years old, resided in 24 geographic areas of the United States, and were enrolled through a virtual design. In the prospective study, cohorts were assigned on the basis of participant-reported clinical history obtained from a screening survey and a study questionnaire. Mobile phlebotomists in the prospective study collected whole blood, serum and a nasopharyngeal or oropharyngeal swab from every participant. Over a roughly 2-month period, participants in the prospective study had the option of providing additional blood draws and questionnaires. Blood samples from the prospective study were shipped frozen or at room temperature prior to DNA extraction. Points the paper makes about the study in general: The quantity of clinical and demographic metadata differed by source and by participant and was supplied without curation.

Sequences were obtained from PBMCs or T cells enriched from blood (not recorded which). This TCR was sampled from a woman aged 40-49 years with acute COVID-19. The chain is made from TRBV3-1 (or the pseudogene TRBV3-2) and TRBJ2-3; TRBD1 is perhaps the D gene, given 5 matching bases. Here the CDR3 is given as CASSHRGTDTQYF. The bases read TGTGCCAGCAGCCACAGGGGCACAGATACGCAGTATTTT.